One sample yielded the 13 T cell receptor beta chains listed below, sequenced in a study of T cells in women clearing cervical HPV infection. Generated by immunoSEQ multiplex PCR, the TCRdb table keeps only in-frame clones and is missing some. This repertoire includes 30,000 or so clones. Sequencing used blood buffy coat. The receptors stem from a woman between 18 and 70 years old with a cervical HPV16 infection that either progressed to CIN3+ or cleared (not recorded which).

CDR3 protein: CAISDPDRGDTGELFF. The DNA read from the CDR3 is TGTGCCATCAGTGACCCCGACAGGGGAGACACCGGGGAG. V and J are TRBV10-3 and TRBJ2-2; 8 nucleotides line up with TRBD1. The read falls 3 residues short of the CDR3 end, and the missing part is taken from the germline J gene. The V gene end was trimmed by 3 bases and the J gene end by 3 bases; junction bases not matched to a gene: 6. CDR3 length: 16 amino acids. Looked up from germline, CDR1 is ENHRY and CDR2 is SYGVKD.

As regards this clone: The read stops 3 residues short of the end of the CDR3; the missing end is completed from the germline J gene. The V call is TRBV29-1, the J call TRBJ2-3; 7 bases line up with TRBD2. Germline loops: CDR1 SQVTM, CDR2 ANQGSEA. The CDR3 is 13 residues long. V was pared by 5 bases and J by 4 bases, with 6 bases of the junction left unmatched. Partial CDR3 DNA: TGCAGCGTTCCGTTGGGGGGGGCAGATACG. The encoded protein is CSVPLGGADT. The full CDR3 protein is CSVPLGGADTQYF.

A word on this clone: The read is 3 residues too short to cover the CDR3 end, so that end is filled in from the germline J gene. The rearrangement joins TRBV20-1 to TRBJ1-5; 9 nucleotides agree with TRBD1. V was clipped by 3 bases and J by 3 bases; unmatched bases: 15. CDR1 is DFQATT, CDR2 SNEGSKA, per germline (reference sequence). The CDR3 sequence is 18 residues long. CDR3 DNA, as far as it was read: TGCAGTGCTAGGACGGGACAGGGAGGGGTTATGGACAATCAGCCC. Protein sequence: CSARTGQGGVMDNQP. The complete CDR3 protein is CSARTGQGGVMDNQPQHF.

With regard to this clone: The DNA ends 3 residues before the CDR3 does, and the rest of the CDR3 is filled in from the germline J gene. The rearrangement joins TRBV20-1 to TRBJ2-3; TRBD1 matches at 9 bases. CDR3 size: 16 residues. Germline V lookup: CDR1 DFQATT, CDR2 SNEGSKA (reference sequence). The CDR3 is CSARSPAWDRVETQYF. The sequenced part of the CDR3 DNA is TGCAGTGCTAGATCACCCGCTTGGGACAGGGTGGAGACG.

Points on this clone: The read terminates 3 residues before the CDR3 end, so the remaining end is supplied by the germline J gene. The chain carries TRBV6-2 or TRBV6-3 and TRBJ2-2, with 7 positions matching TRBD1. Germline-derived CDR1 and CDR2 are MNHEY and SVGEGT. The CDR3 is 15 amino acids. With 3 bases clipped from V and 1 base from J, the junction kept 2 bases outside the gene matches. CDR3 region: CASSYHRGNTGELFF. The CDR3 bases that were read are TGTGCCAGCAGTTATCACAGGGGGAACACCGGGGAG.

Regarding this clone: The read ends 3 residues early relative to the CDR3; the germline J gene fills the gap. The genes are TRBV5-1 and TRBJ1-1; D gene unclear. Germline CDR1 and CDR2: SGHRS and YFSETQ. The CDR3 extends over 14 amino acids. The V and J ends lost 0 bases and 4 bases respectively, with 10 bases between them. Partial CDR3 DNA: TGCGCCAGCAGCTTGGGAGGGCTGAGCACTGAA. This codes for CASSLGGLSTE. The whole CDR3 is CASSLGGLSTEAFF.

For this clone: The CDR3 goes on 3 residues after the read ends, and that part is filled in from the germline J gene. The V and J genes are TRBV5-4 and TRBJ2-1, with 10 bases matching TRBD2. This CDR3 comprises 16 residues. Germline CDR1 SGHNT, CDR2 YYREEE (reference sequence). V dropped 2 bases and J dropped 7; count of bases not matched to a gene: 9. Partial CDR3 DNA: TGTGCCAGCAGCTTATCGGCTAGCGGGAGAGGTAATGAG. It codes for CASSLSASGRGNE. The whole CDR3 sequence is CASSLSASGRGNEQFF.

On this clone: The read halts 3 residues ahead of the CDR3 end, with the missing end drawn from the germline J gene. V and J are TRBV20-1 and TRBJ2-7; the D is unclear. The V end lost 3 bases, the J end lost 3 bases, and 6 bases lay between the germline ends. Germline V gives CDR1 DFQATT, CDR2 SNEGSKA (reference sequence). This CDR3 contains 11 residues. Here the CDR3 reads CSARIVYEQYF. The sequenced CDR3 bases are TGCAGTGCTAGGATAGTCTACGAG.

This clone ranks as medium-sized in terms of frequency. Read coverage stops 3 residues before the CDR3 terminus; the germline J gene supplies the remainder. The rearrangement joins TRBV30 to TRBJ2-3, with D tentatively TRBD2 (6 bases). Germline V CDR1 and CDR2: GTSNPN, SVGIG (reference sequence). Trimming pared 3 bases from V and 3 bases from J, leaving 22 bases between. The CDR3 extends over 17 amino acids. The CDR3 region is CAWRSEPRRGGTDTQYF. The CDR3 bases that were read are TGTGCCTGGAGATCGGAACCTAGGAGGGGCGGAACAGATACG.

Points on this clone: With the read ending 3 residues before the CDR3 end, the germline J gene is used to fill in that end. The chain employs TRBV19 and TRBJ2-6, with D possibly matching TRBD1 (5 bases). This CDR3 comprises 16 residues. Germline loops: CDR1 LNHDA, CDR2 SQIVND (reference sequence). V dropped 5 bases and J dropped 0 bases, with 11 bases sitting between them. The CDR3 loop reads CASSGGQGSGANVLTF. CDR3 DNA (partial): TGTGCCAGTAGTGGTGGTCAGGGCTCTGGGGCCAACGTC.

About this clone: The read halts 3 residues ahead of the CDR3 end, with the missing end drawn from the germline J gene. The gene calls are TRBV6-2 or TRBV6-3 and TRBJ2-5; possible D gene TRBD1, 5 bases. There are 17 residues in the CDR3. V was cut by 6 bases and J by 2 bases, with 22 bases left in between. Germline CDR1 and CDR2: MNHEY and SVGEGT. The CDR3 bases that were read are TGTGCCAGCAGGCAGCCGCCGCTAGGGGCCATGCAAGAGACC. Encoded protein: CASRQPPLGAMQET. The CDR3 in its entirety is CASRQPPLGAMQETQYF.

Of note for this clone: The DNA ends 3 residues before the CDR3 does, and the rest of the CDR3 is filled in from the germline J gene. The chain has TRBV15 and TRBJ2-3; 7 nucleotides align to TRBD2. The CDR3 has 16 amino acids. Germline values: CDR1 LNHNV, CDR2 YYDKDF (reference sequence). V lost 1 base and J lost 4; bases outside the gene matches: 8. This CDR3 reads CATSRGWRELPDTQYF. CDR3 DNA (partial): TGTGCCACCAGCAGAGGATGGCGGGAGCTCCCAGATACG.

Turning to this clone: The read stops 3 residues short of the end of the CDR3; the missing end is completed from the germline J gene. This chain connects TRBV7-3 to TRBJ2-2; 14 nucleotides align to TRBD2. J gave up 4 bases and V 4 bases, and 8 bases lay outside the gene matches. This CDR3 spans 18 amino acids. Germline CDR1 and CDR2: SGHTA and FQGTGA. This CDR3 reads CASSSGTSGSRITGELFF. The DNA read from the CDR3 is TGTGCCAGCAGCTCCGGGACTAGCGGGAGTCGTATCACCGGGGAG.